What follows is one T cell receptor beta chain and its context. No cognate antigen has been identified for it. No much larger clone is present one base from it, and per-base qualities are unavailable. TCR beta CDR3 regions were sequenced from DNA using the immunoSEQ Assay. As for how the authors treated the data: T cell density was computed as TCR beta template counts normalized to usable DNA estimated by amplifying housekeeping genes. Richness was estimated using the preseqR package, with extrapolation to 400,000 templates for PBMC samples and to 120,000 templates for tissue samples. Clonality was taken to be one minus Pielou's evenness. Tissue-enriched TCRs were identified by differential abundance testing using productive amino-acid clonotypes, minimum total count 5 and alpha 0.1. The Jaccard Index and the Morisita Overlap Index were used to quantify repertoire overlap between compartments. TCR beta CDR3s were clustered by GLIPH together with public tetramer-defined viral CDR3s, and at least three viral sequences plus V-gene enrichment were required for viral motifs. Sourced from immuneACCESS, this table was stored by TCRdb with only in-frame sequences that have V and J called. A share of the clones is absent; for the studies checked, an unresolved V gene accounts for under half, and the remainder has no known explanation. From that table come the V and J calls and clone size; the DNA was used to work out D and trimming. This sample has 2,500 or so clones in its table, and 35% to 45% of those were observed once. About 12% of the sample is in the top ten clones.

These data originate in a study of T cells in localized non-small cell lung cancer (dated by TCRdb to the early 2020s). Notes on the research overall: T cell repertoires of approximately 250 early-stage NSCLC patients were analyzed, with tumors being compared against uninvolved tumor-adjacent lungs. The cohort was made up of 236 treatment-naive NSCLC patients whose localized lung tumors had been resected. The mean age of the NSCLC patients was under 70 years, with 130 or so men and nearly 110 women. Paper-wide results and their limitations: Because the study design was exploratory, TCR variables were selected using unadjusted p-values without false-discovery rate correction. Because multi-region tumor sequencing was not done, intratumor heterogeneity could not be ruled out. A median of approximately 55 of the top 100 tumor clones were detected in paired uninvolved adjacent lung, and some 29 of these tumor clones were also found among the top 100 clones of the paired uninvolved adjacent lung. Uninvolved tumor-adjacent lung showed the highest T cell clonality, higher than tumor, which suggests more focused antigenic responses in the adjacent lung. Longer overall survival was associated with higher T cell density in blood, whereas shorter survival was associated with higher clonality in adjacent lung.

V is clipped by 7 bases and J by 0 bases, and the sequence between their germline boundaries is 16 bases long. Counted from cysteine to phenylalanine, this CDR3 has 16 amino acids. Only the CDR3 DNA stays, 48 bases, in frame from base 1. According to the germline V gene (reference sequence), CDR1 reads LNHDA and CDR2 reads SQIVND. At diagnosis, tumor, uninvolved tumor-adjacent lung and peripheral blood were collected and then preserved as a mix of FFPE and fresh-frozen material. The chain was built from TRBV19 and TRBJ1-5; TRBD1 is possibly the D segment (5 matching bases). The source material was lung tumor tissue, sampled before any cancer treatment. The TCR was taken from a male donor aged 60 or over with stage I squamous cell lung carcinoma. The CDR3 region has the sequence CASTKKGDYSNQPQHF. The DNA sequence follows: TGTGCCAGTACCAAAAAAGGGGATTATAGCAATCAGCCCCAGCATTTT.